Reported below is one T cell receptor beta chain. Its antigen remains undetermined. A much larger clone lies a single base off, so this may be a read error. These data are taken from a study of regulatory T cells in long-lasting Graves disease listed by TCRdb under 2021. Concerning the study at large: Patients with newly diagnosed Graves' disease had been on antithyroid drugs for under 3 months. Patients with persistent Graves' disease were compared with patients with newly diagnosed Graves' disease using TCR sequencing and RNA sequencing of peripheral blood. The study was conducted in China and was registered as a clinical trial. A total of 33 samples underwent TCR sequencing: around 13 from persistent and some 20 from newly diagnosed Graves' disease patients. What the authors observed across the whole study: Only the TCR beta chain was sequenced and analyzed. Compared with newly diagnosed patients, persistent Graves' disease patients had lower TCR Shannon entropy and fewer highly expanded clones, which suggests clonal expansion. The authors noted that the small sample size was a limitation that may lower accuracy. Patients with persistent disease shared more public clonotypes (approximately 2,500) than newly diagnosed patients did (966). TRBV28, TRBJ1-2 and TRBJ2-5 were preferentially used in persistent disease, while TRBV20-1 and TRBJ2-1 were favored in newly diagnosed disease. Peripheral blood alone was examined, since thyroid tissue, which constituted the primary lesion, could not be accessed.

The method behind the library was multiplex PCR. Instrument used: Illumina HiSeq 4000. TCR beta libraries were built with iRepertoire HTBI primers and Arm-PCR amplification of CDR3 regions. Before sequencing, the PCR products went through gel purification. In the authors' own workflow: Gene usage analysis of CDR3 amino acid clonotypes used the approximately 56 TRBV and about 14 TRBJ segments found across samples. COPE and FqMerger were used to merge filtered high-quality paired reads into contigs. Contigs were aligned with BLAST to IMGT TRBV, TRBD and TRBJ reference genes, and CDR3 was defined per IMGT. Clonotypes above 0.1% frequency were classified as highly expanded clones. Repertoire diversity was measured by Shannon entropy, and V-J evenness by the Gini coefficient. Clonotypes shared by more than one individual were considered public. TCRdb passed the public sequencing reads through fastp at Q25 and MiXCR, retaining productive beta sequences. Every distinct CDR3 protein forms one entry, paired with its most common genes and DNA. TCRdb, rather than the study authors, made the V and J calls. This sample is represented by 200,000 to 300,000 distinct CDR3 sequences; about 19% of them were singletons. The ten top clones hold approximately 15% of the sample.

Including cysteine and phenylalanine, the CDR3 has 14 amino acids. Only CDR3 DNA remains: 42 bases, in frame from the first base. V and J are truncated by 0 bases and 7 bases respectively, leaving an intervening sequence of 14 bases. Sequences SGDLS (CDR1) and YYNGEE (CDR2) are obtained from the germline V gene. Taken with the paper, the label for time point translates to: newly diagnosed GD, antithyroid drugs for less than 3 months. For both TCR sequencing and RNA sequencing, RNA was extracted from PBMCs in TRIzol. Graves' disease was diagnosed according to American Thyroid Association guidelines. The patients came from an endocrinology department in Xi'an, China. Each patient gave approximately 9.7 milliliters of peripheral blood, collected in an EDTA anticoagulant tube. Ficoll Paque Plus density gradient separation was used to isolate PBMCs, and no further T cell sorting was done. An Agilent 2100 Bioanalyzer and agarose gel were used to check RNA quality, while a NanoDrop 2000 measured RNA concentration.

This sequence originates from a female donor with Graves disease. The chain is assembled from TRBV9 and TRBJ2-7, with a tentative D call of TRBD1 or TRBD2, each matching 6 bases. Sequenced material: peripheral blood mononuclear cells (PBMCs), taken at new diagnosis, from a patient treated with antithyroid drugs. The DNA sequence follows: TGTGCCAGCAGCGTAGCCGACGGGGGCTATGAGCAGTACTTC. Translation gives CASSVADGGYEQYF.